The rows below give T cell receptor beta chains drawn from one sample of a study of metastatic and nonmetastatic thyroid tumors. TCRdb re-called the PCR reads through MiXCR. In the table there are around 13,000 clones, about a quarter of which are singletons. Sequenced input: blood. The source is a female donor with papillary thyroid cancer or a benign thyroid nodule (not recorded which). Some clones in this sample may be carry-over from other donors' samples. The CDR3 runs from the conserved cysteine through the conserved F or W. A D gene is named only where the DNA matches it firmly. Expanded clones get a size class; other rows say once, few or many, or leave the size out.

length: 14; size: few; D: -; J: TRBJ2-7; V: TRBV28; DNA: TGTGCCAGCAGGGGGACATTTAGCTCCTACGAGCAGTACTTC; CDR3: CASRGTFSSYEQYF
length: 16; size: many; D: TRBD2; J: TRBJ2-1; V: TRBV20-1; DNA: TGCAGTGCCCCCCAGGGGCTAGCGGGAGCTAGCAATGAGCAGTTCTTC; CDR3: CSAPQGLAGASNEQFF
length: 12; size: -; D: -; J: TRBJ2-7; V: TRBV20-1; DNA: TGCAGTGCTAGGGGGGTAGCTTACGAGCAGTACTTC; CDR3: CSARGVAYEQYF
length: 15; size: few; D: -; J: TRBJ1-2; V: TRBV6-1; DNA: TGTGCCAGCACCCAACAGGAATCCGCTAACTATGGCTACACCTTC; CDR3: CASTQQESANYGYTF
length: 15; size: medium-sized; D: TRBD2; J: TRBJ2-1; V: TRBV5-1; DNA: TGCGCCAGCAGCTTAGGGACTAGCGACTACAATGAGCAGTTCTTC; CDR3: CASSLGTSDYNEQFF
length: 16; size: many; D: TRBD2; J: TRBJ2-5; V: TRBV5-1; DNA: TGCGCCAGCAGCTTGAGACTAGCGGGAGGGATTGGGACCCAGTACTTC; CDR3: CASSLRLAGGIGTQYF
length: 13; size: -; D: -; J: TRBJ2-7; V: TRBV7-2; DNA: TGTGCCAGCAGCTCGCAGCGGAACTACGAGCAGTACTTC; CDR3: CASSSQRNYEQYF
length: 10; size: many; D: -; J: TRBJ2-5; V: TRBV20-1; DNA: TGCAGTGCTAGAAATGAGACCCAGTACTTC; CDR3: CSARNETQYF
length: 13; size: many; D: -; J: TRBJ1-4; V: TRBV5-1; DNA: TGCGCCAGCAGCCCCGGGGCTAATGAAAAACTGTTTTTT; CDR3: CASSPGANEKLFF
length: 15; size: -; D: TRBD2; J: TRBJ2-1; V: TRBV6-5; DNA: TGTGCCAGCAGTTACGTGGCGGGAGGTTCTAATGAGCAGTTCTTC; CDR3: CASSYVAGGSNEQFF
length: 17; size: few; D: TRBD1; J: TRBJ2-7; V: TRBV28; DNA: TGTGCCAGCAGTTTATGGACCTGGACAGGGGGACCATACGAGCAGTACTTC; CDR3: CASSLWTWTGGPYEQYF
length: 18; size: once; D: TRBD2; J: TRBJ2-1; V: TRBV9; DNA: TGTGCCAGCAGCCACGAGAAAGTGGGCGGGAGTACTTACAATGAGCAGTTCTTC; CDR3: CASSHEKVGGSTYNEQFF
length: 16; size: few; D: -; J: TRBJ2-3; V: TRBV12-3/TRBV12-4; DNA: TGTGCCAGCAGATCCTTACTAGCTGGAGGGGTCGATACTCAGTATTTT; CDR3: CASRSLLAGGVDTQYF
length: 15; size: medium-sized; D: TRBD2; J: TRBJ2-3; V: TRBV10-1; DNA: TGCGCCAGCAGTGGGCAGCGGGGCCCCACAGATACGCAGTATTTT; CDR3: CASSGQRGPTDTQYF
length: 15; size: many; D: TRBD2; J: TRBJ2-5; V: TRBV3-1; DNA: TGTGCCAGCAGCCCAATAGCGGGAGAGGTGGAGACCCAGTACTTC; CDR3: CASSPIAGEVETQYF
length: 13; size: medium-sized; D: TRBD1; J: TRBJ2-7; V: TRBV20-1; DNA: TGCAGTGCAGACGACAGGGGTTCCTACGAGCAGTACTTC; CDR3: CSADDRGSYEQYF
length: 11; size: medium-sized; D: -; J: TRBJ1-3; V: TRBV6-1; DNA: TGTGCCATTTTGAATGGAAACACCATATATTTT; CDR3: CAILNGNTIYF
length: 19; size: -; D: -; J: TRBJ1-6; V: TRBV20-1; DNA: TGCAGTGCTAGTGCGCGACCGACCATCGGAGGCTCCTATAATTCACCCCTCCACTTT; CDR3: CSASARPTIGGSYNSPLHF
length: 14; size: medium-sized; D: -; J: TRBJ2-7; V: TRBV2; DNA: TGTGCCAGCAGGTCTAACGGTGGCGCCTACGAGCAGTACTTC; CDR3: CASRSNGGAYEQYF
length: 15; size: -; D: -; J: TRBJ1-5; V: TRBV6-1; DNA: TGTGCCAGCAGTATGACATGGGGTAGCAATCAGCCCCAGCATTTT; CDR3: CASSMTWGSNQPQHF
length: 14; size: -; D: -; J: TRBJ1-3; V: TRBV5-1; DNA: TGCGCCAGCAGGCGCCCCGGGACGACATTCGCCATATATTTT; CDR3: CASRRPGTTFAIYF
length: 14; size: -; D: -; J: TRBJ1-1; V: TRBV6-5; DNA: TGTGCCAGCAGTTACAGGGGCCTTTACACTGAAGCTTTCTTT; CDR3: CASSYRGLYTEAFF
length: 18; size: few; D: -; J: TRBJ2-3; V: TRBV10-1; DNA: TGCGCCAGCAGTGAGTGGTTACATCGGGGGACTAGCACAGATACGCAGTATTTT; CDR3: CASSEWLHRGTSTDTQYF
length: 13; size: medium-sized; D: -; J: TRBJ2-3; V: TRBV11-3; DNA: TGTGCCAGCAGCTTAGGAGGGGTGGATACGCAGTATTTT; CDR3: CASSLGGVDTQYF
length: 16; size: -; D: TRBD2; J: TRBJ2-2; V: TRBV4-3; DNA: TGCGCCAGCAGCCAGCCGGGACTAGCGGGAACCGGGGAGCTGTTTTTT; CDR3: CASSQPGLAGTGELFF
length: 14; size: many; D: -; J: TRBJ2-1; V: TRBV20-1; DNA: TGCAGTGCTGAACTCGACACCGCCTACAATGAGCAGTTCTTC; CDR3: CSAELDTAYNEQFF